The rows below give T cell receptor beta chains drawn from one sample of a study of T cells in narcolepsy. Assay: immunoSEQ multiplex PCR; the TCRdb copy retains only in-frame clones and omits some. The sample carries around 18,000 clones, more than 75% recorded once. Specimen: memory (CD45RA-) CD4+ T cells from blood. All receptors derive from a human donor in good health. The CDR3 runs from the conserved cysteine through the conserved F or W. D genes are given only for firm matches. Only some rows state a clone size, as once, few, many or a class for expanded clones.

v_call	clone_size	j_call	d_call	cdr3_nt	cdr3_aa
TRBV13	NA	TRBJ1-1	TRBD1	TGTGCCAGCAGCCTTTCACAGGGGGCGATAAAGGCTTTCTTT	CASSLSQGAIKAFF
TRBV6-5	NA	TRBJ1-2	NA	TGTGCCAGCAGTCCGCTAGGGCATTATGGCTACACCTTC	CASSPLGHYGYTF
TRBV6-1	NA	TRBJ1-1	NA	TGTGCCAGCAGTTTTTTACCAGGGGTGAACACTGAAGCTTTCTTT	CASSFLPGVNTEAFF
TRBV18	NA	TRBJ2-1	NA	TGTGCCAGCTCACCCGAACTACTAGTCAATGAGCAGTTCTTC	CASSPELLVNEQFF
TRBV5-1	NA	TRBJ1-1	NA	TGCGCCAGCAGCTTGGGACTGTCCAACACTGAAGCTTTCTTT	CASSLGLSNTEAFF
TRBV4-1	few	TRBJ2-1	TRBD2	TGCGCCAGCACTTCCCAGCGGGAGGAAAAGGGTGAGCAGTTCTTC	CASTSQREEKGEQFF
TRBV28	NA	TRBJ1-5	NA	TGTGCCAGCCGGGGCGCGAGGAGCAATCAGCCCCAGCATTTT	CASRGARSNQPQHF
TRBV5-6	NA	TRBJ2-5	TRBD2	TGTGCCAGCAGCTTCCCCGGGAGGGAAGAGACCCAGTACTTC	CASSFPGREETQYF
TRBV27	NA	TRBJ1-5	NA	TGTGCCAGCAGTTTATCGATTGTTACGCTGGGAGATCAGCCCCAGCATTTT	CASSLSIVTLGDQPQHF
TRBV18	NA	TRBJ1-1	NA	TGTGCCAGCTCACCACAACAGGGTACTACGAACACTGAAGCTTTCTTT	CASSPQQGTTNTEAFF
TRBV19	NA	TRBJ1-5	NA	TGTGCCAGTAGTATCGGGTCCCGGACGTCAGGGCCCCAGCATTTT	CASSIGSRTSGPQHF
TRBV29-1	NA	TRBJ2-7	NA	TGCAGCGTTGAGGCTCCCTTCTCCTACGAGCAGTACTTC	CSVEAPFSYEQYF
TRBV27	NA	TRBJ2-1	NA	TGTGCCAGCAGTCCCTCCAGGGCTTACAATGAGCAGTTCTTC	CASSPSRAYNEQFF
TRBV6-5	NA	TRBJ2-5	TRBD2	TGTGCCAGCAGTTACGCTTTTCCGGGGGGACAAGAGACCCAGTACTTC	CASSYAFPGGQETQYF
TRBV11-2	NA	TRBJ2-7	NA	TGTGCCAGCAGCTTAGGATCCAGGGACGAGCAGTACTTC	CASSLGSRDEQYF
TRBV5-4	NA	TRBJ2-1	NA	TGTGCCAGCAGCTTGGAGTATGAGCAGTTCTTC	CASSLEYEQFF